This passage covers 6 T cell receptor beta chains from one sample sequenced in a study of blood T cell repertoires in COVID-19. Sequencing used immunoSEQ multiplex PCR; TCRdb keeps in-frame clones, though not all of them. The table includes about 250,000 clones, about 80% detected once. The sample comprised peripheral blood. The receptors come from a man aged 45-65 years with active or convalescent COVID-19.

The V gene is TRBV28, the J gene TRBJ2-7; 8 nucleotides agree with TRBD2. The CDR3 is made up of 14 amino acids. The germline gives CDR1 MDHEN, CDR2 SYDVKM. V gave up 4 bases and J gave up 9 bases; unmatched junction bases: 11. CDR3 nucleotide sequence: TGTGCCAGCAGTTCCGCCGTCGCCGGGAGGGTGCAGTACTTC. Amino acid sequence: CASSSAVAGRVQYF.

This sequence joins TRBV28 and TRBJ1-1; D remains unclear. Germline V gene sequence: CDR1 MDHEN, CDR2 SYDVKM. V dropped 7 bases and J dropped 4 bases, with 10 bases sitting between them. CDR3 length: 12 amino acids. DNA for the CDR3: TGTGCCAGCACCAACAGCTTCACTGAAGCTTTCTTT. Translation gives CASTNSFTEAFF.

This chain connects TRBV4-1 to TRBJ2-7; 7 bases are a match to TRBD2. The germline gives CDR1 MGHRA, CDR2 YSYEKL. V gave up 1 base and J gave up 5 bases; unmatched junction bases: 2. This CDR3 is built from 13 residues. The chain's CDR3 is CASSQGGGDEQYF. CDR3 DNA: TGCGCCAGCAGCCAAGGGGGAGGGGACGAGCAGTACTTC.

The DNA for the CDR3 is TGTGCCAGCAGCGTACCAACAGGGGAAGTGGGAGATACGCAGTATTTT. It specifies CASSVPTGEVGDTQYF. This chain joins TRBV5-6 and TRBJ2-3; 7 bases line up with TRBD1. Looked up from germline, CDR1 is SGHDT and CDR2 is YYEEEE. V dropped 4 bases and J dropped 5; count of bases not matched to a gene: 13. The CDR3 is made up of 16 amino acids.

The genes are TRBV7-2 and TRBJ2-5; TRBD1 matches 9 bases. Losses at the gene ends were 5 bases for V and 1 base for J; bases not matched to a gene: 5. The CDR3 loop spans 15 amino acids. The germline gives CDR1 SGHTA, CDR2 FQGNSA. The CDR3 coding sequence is TGTGCCAGCAGCCCGGACAGGGGTTTCCAAGAGACCCAGTACTTC. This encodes CASSPDRGFQETQYF.

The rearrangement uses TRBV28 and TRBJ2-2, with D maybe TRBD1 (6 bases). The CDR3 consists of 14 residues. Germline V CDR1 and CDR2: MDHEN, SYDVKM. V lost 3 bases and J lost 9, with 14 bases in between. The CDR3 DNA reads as TGTGCCAGCAGTTTCACCACAGGGAGAAGGGAGCTGTTTTTT. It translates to CASSFTTGRRELFF.